This T cell receptor beta chain was documented in a study of human T cells and chemical hapten exposure. This clonotype was counted between two and nine times. One entry per CDR3 protein, called by TCRdb with MiXCR from the RACE reads. The repertoire holds over 100,000 distinct CDR3 sequences, with about a tenth as singletons. The germline V gene encodes CDR1 MNHEY and CDR2 SMNVEV (reference sequence). This CDR3 spans 15 amino acids. V was cut by 5 bases and J by 3 bases, with 16 bases left in between. Specified time point: patch test 2, 6 weeks after DPC sensitization. Treatment indicated: therapeutic diphenylcyclopropenone sensitization with weekly scalp DPC. Ahead of applying each patch test, blood was sampled.

The material sequenced was whole blood, taken in connection with sensitization to the hapten diphenylcyclopropenone (DPC). This TCR came from a woman in her 40s with alopecia areata. Some clones in this sample may be carry-over from other donors' samples. V gene TRBV27 combines with J gene TRBJ1-2, with D perhaps TRBD1 (5 bases). As DNA, the CDR3 is TGTGCCAGCAGTCCCCTCGGCGCACAGGACTATGGCTACACCTTC. It specifies CASSPLGAQDYGYTF.